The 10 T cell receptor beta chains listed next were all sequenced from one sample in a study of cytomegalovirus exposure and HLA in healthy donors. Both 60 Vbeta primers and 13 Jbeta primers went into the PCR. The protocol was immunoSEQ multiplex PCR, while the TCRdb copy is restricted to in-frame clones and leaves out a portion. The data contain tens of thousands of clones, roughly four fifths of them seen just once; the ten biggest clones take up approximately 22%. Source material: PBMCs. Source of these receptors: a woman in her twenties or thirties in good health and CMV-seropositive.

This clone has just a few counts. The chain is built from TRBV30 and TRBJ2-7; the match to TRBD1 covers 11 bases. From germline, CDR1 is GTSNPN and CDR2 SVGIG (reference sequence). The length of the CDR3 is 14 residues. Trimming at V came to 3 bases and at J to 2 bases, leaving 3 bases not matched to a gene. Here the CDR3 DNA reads TGTGCCTGGAGACCGGGACAGGGGGCCTACGAGCAGTACTTC. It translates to CAWRPGQGAYEQYF.

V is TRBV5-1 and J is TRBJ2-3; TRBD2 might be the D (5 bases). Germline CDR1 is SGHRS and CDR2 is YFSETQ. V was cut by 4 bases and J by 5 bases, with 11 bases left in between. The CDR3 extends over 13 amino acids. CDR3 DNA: TGCGCCAGCAGCCCGGCTAGCCAAGATACGCAGTATTTT. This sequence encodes CASSPASQDTQYF.

The chain's CDR3 is CASSGQGETQYF. For the CDR3, the DNA is TGCGCCAGCTCCGGCCAGGGAGAGACCCAGTACTTC. The chain combines TRBV5-1 with TRBJ2-5; tentative D call: TRBD1 (5 bases). The CDR3 extends over 12 amino acids. The V gene's germline CDR1 is SGHRS and CDR2 YFSETQ. V was cut by 7 bases and J by 4 bases, with 11 bases left in between.

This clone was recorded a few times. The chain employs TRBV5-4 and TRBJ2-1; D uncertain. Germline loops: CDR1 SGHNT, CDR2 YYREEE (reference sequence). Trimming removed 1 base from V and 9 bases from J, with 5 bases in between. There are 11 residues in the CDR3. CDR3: CASSLFSEQFF. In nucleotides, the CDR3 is TGTGCCAGCAGCTTGTTCAGTGAGCAGTTCTTC.

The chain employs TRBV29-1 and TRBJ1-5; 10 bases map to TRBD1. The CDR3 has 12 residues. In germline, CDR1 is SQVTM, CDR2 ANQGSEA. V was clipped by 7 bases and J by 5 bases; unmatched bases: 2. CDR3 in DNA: TGCAGCGCCGGGACAGGGGATCAGCCCCAGCATTTT. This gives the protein CSAGTGDQPQHF.

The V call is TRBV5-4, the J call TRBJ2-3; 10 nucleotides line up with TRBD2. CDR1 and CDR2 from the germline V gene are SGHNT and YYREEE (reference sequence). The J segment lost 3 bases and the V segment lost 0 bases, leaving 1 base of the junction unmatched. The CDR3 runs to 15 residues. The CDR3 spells CASSLDSGRTDTQYF. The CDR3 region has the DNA TGTGCCAGCAGCTTGGATAGCGGGAGGACAGATACGCAGTATTTT.

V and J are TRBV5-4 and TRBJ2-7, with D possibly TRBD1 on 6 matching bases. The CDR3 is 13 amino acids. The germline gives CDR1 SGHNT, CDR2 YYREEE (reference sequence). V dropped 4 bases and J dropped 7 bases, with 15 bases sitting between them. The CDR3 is CASSAGDIVEQYF. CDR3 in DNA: TGTGCCAGCAGCGCCGGGGACATCGTAGAGCAGTACTTC.

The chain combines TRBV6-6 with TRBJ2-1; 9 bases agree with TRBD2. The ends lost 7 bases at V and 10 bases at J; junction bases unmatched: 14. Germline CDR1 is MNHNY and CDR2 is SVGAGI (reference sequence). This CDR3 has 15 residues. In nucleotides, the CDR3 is TGTGCCAGCACCACGGGCGGGAGGGGTTGGTCGGAGCAGTTCTTC. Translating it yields CASTTGGRGWSEQFF.

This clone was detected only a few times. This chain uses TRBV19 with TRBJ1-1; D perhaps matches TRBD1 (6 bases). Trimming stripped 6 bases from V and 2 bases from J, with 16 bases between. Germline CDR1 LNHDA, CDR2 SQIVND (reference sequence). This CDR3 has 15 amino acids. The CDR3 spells CASSIDDRLNTEAFF. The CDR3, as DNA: TGTGCCAGTAGCATCGACGACAGGTTAAACACTGAAGCTTTCTTT.

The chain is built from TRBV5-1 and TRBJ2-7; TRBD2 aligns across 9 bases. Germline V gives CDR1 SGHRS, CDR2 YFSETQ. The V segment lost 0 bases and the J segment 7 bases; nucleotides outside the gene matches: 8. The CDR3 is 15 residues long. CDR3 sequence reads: CASSLGSSGASEQYF. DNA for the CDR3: TGCGCCAGCAGCTTGGGTTCTAGCGGGGCCTCGGAGCAGTACTTC.